A selection of T cell receptor beta chains follows, all from one sample in a study of blood T cell repertoires in COVID-19. Sequenced by immunoSEQ multiplex PCR; TCRdb stores in-frame clones only, minus some. The repertoire holds 300,000 to 350,000 clones, with approximately 88% as singletons. The sequenced sample consisted of peripheral blood. The receptors shown here come from a woman aged 25 to 39 with COVID-19, enrolled during active disease. The CDR3 runs from the conserved cysteine through the conserved F or W. The D gene is left open where the match is weak. Size tells how often a clone was seen (once, few, many) or the class of an expanded clone, and some rows leave it out.

TRBD1,TRBJ2-3,-,TRBV12-3/TRBV12-4,TGTGCCAGCAGCGCAACAGGGGGCGGTACGCAGTATTTT,CASSATGGGTQYF
TRBD1,TRBJ1-5,-,TRBV18,TGTGCCAGCTCACCCTCGACAGGGAATAGCAATCAGCCCCAGCATTTT,CASSPSTGNSNQPQHF
-,TRBJ1-1,-,TRBV23-1,TGCGCCAGCGTGCCACAGGAGCCCCGGCACACTGAAGCTTTCTTT,CASVPQEPRHTEAFF
TRBD1,TRBJ2-3,-,TRBV11-2,TGTGCCAGCAGTTGGGCCAGGGGGTATGAAGATACGCAGTATTTT,CASSWARGYEDTQYF
-,TRBJ1-1,-,TRBV7-9,TGTGCCAGCAGCTTTTCCGGGGGGCTGGGTACTGAAGCTTTCTTT,CASSFSGGLGTEAFF
TRBD2,TRBJ2-2,-,TRBV4-3,TGCGCCAGCAGCCAAATGGGGGGGTCCGCCGGGGAGCTGTTTTTT,CASSQMGGSAGELFF
-,TRBJ2-3,-,TRBV4-3,TGCGCCAGCAGCCTTACTCCCAGAGGGGAGGCAGATACGCAGTATTTT,CASSLTPRGEADTQYF
-,TRBJ2-1,-,TRBV6-6,TGTGCCAGCAGTCTTTACGCCGGGGGGCTCTCCTACAATGAGCAGTTCTTC,CASSLYAGGLSYNEQFF
TRBD2,TRBJ2-3,-,TRBV6-5,TGTGCCAGCAGGGGACTAGCGGGCACAGATACGCAGTATTTT,CASRGLAGTDTQYF
TRBD2,TRBJ2-2,-,TRBV18,TGTGCCAGCTCACAACGACTAGCGGGGGCCTTTACTCTCGGGGAGCTGTTTTTT,CASSQRLAGAFTLGELFF
TRBD1,TRBJ2-5,-,TRBV3-1/TRBV3-2,TGTGCCAGCAGCCCCGGACAGGGTAGGGAGACCCAGTACTTC,CASSPGQGRETQYF
-,TRBJ2-3,-,TRBV9,TGTGCCAGCAGCGTAGGTAGAAACTATGGCACAGATACGCAGTATTTT,CASSVGRNYGTDTQYF
-,TRBJ2-5,-,TRBV7-3,TGTGCCAGCAGCTTAAGGGGGGGCGTAGGAGAGACCCAGTACTTC,CASSLRGGVGETQYF
-,TRBJ2-5,-,TRBV7-2,TGTGCCAGCAGCTACCGAGGTTCCCAGTACTTC,CASSYRGSQYF
TRBD1,TRBJ1-1,-,TRBV7-2,TGTGCCAGCAGCCGCCAGGGGGGAATGAACACTGAAGCTTTCTTT,CASSRQGGMNTEAFF
-,TRBJ1-1,-,TRBV7-9,TGTGCCAGCAGCTCGACAGAGAACACTGAAGCTTTCTTT,CASSSTENTEAFF
TRBD1,TRBJ1-1,once,TRBV6-4,TGTGCCAGCAGTCCCGGGACAGGGATTTCCACTGAAGCTTTCTTT,CASSPGTGISTEAFF
-,TRBJ2-7,few,TRBV9,TGTGCCAGCAGCCTCCGGAGCAGCGGGCCCTACGAGCAGTACTTC,CASSLRSSGPYEQYF
TRBD2,TRBJ2-1,-,TRBV5-6,TGTGCCAGCAGATCCACCGATCTACTAGCGGGGGGGTTCCTTGAGCAGTTCTTC,CASRSTDLLAGGFLEQFF
-,TRBJ2-5,-,TRBV11-2,TGTGCCAGCAGCTTATATCTGGGAGCCCAAGAGACCCAGTACTTC,CASSLYLGAQETQYF
TRBD1,TRBJ1-1,-,TRBV9,TGTGCCAGCAGCATGCTTCGGGACAGTGAAGCTTTCTTT,CASSMLRDSEAFF
-,TRBJ2-4,-,TRBV27,TGTGCCAGCAGCGCGGGACCGCTAGCCAAAAACATTCAGTACTTC,CASSAGPLAKNIQYF
-,TRBJ2-3,-,TRBV20-1,TGCAGTGCTAAACTCCGGGACTCACACATTTTT,CSAKLRDSHIF
TRBD2,TRBJ2-3,-,TRBV9,TGTGCCAGCAGCGAGGGGCTCCCGAGGGCAGGGAGGGCAGATACGCAGTATTTT,CASSEGLPRAGRADTQYF
-,TRBJ1-4,-,TRBV19,TGTGCCAGTAAAGATTTCCCCCGGCGGGGTGAAAAACTGTTTTTT,CASKDFPRRGEKLFF
-,TRBJ1-6,few,TRBV25-1,TGTGCCAGCAGTGAACAGGATCTTTATAATTCACCCCTCCACTTT,CASSEQDLYNSPLHF
-,TRBJ1-2,-,TRBV2,TGTGCCAGCAGTGAAGGTGACTCGTACTATGGCTACACCTTC,CASSEGDSYYGYTF
TRBD2,TRBJ2-3,-,TRBV18,TGTGCCAGCTCACCAGGGCTCGGCGGGGGGTACACAGATACGCAGTATTTT,CASSPGLGGGYTDTQYF
TRBD1,TRBJ1-1,once,TRBV7-9,TGTGCCAGCAGCTTAGGCGGGACAGGGTACACTGAAGCTTTCTTT,CASSLGGTGYTEAFF
TRBD1,TRBJ1-4,-,TRBV5-4,TGTGCCAGCAGCTTGAAGGGCAGGGGGCTTGCTAATGAAAAACTGTTTTTT,CASSLKGRGLANEKLFF
-,TRBJ1-5,-,TRBV24-1,TGTGCCACCAGCGCGTCACTTAGCAATCAGCCCCAGCATTTT,CATSASLSNQPQHF
TRBD1,TRBJ1-6,-,TRBV23-1,TGCGCCCCACGGGGACAGGGCAATTCACCCCTCCACTTT,CAPRGQGNSPLHF
TRBD1,TRBJ2-4,once,TRBV4-1,TGCGCCATCCGAACGGGACAGCTAGCCAAAAACATTCAGTACTTC,CAIRTGQLAKNIQYF
-,TRBJ2-6,-,TRBV4-3,TGCGCCAGCAGTCCTTCACAGAGCTCTGGGGCCAACGTCCTGACTTTC,CASSPSQSSGANVLTF
-,TRBJ2-5,-,TRBV6-2/TRBV6-3,TGTGCCAGCAGTCATTCTAGCAAACACCCTCAAGAGACCCAGTACTTC,CASSHSSKHPQETQYF
-,TRBJ2-5,-,TRBV2,TGTGCCAGCAGTGAATCCTACCAAGAGACCCAGTACTTC,CASSESYQETQYF
-,TRBJ2-7,-,TRBV5-1,TGCGCCAGCAGCCAAGGACTTGGGGGGTCCTACGAGCAGTACTTC,CASSQGLGGSYEQYF
-,TRBJ2-6,-,TRBV6-5,TGTGCCAGCCAGGAGGGGTCCTCTGGGGCCAACGTCCTGACTTTC,CASQEGSSGANVLTF
TRBD1,TRBJ1-2,-,TRBV5-8,TGTGCCAGCAGCTTGGTTGACAGGGATATGGATGGCTACACCTTC,CASSLVDRDMDGYTF
-,TRBJ2-3,-,TRBV7-7,TGTGCTAGCAGCTTGTCCCTCACAGATACGCAGTATTTT,CASSLSLTDTQYF
TRBD1,TRBJ1-2,-,TRBV5-6,TGTGCCAGCAGCTTGCTCGACAGGGATTTTGGCTACACCTTC,CASSLLDRDFGYTF
-,TRBJ2-7,-,TRBV7-2,TGTGCCAGCAGCTTAGCCTCCGGGGCCTACGAGCAGTACTTC,CASSLASGAYEQYF
-,TRBJ1-5,-,TRBV3-1/TRBV3-2,TGTGCCAGCAGCCGCCGGGACACGGTCCCGCCCCAGCATTTT,CASSRRDTVPPQHF
-,TRBJ1-1,-,TRBV4-2,TGTGCCAGCACTTGGAACAGGGCATTGAACACTGAAGCTTTCTTT,CASTWNRALNTEAFF
-,TRBJ1-5,-,TRBV28,TGTGCCACTACAGGGTTGGATCAGCCCCAGCATTTT,CATTGLDQPQHF
-,TRBJ1-3,few,TRBV11-3,TGTGCCAGCAGCTTATCCCCGACAGTACTCTCTGGAAACACCATATATTTT,CASSLSPTVLSGNTIYF
-,TRBJ2-2,once,TRBV27,TGTGCCAGCGCCACTCGGGTTATCACCGGGGAGCTGTTTTTT,CASATRVITGELFF
-,TRBJ1-6,-,TRBV6-2/TRBV6-3,TGTGCCAGCAGTTTGCTTAGATCCTATAATTCACCCCTCCACTTT,CASSLLRSYNSPLHF
TRBD1,TRBJ1-2,-,TRBV10-3,TGTGCCATCAACAGCCGGGACAGGGGCGCCACTAACTATGGCTACACCTTC,CAINSRDRGATNYGYTF
TRBD1,TRBJ1-5,-,TRBV15,TGTGCCACCAGCAGGGGGGACAGCGATCAGCCCCAGCATTTT,CATSRGDSDQPQHF
TRBD2,TRBJ2-5,-,TRBV27,TGTGCCAGCAGTTCTAGCGGGGGGGATCCCGAGACCCAGTACTTC,CASSSSGGDPETQYF